The 19 T cell receptor beta chains given below trace back to one sample, sequenced in a study of T and B cells in COVID-19 patients. Multiplex PCR with BIOMED2 TRB-A/B primer pools amplified TRB rearrangements. Each CDR3 protein gets one entry after TCRdb re-called the multiplex PCR reads with MiXCR. The sample has 4,500 to 5,500 distinct CDR3 sequences; around a quarter are singletons. Blood genomic DNA input for TRB amplification was 250-500 ng. The sequencing sample was made of blood. The receptor source for this set is a human donor with active COVID-19.

The chain employs TRBV6-6 and TRBJ2-2, with 14 bases lining up with TRBD2. Losses at the gene ends were 8 bases for V and 7 bases for J; bases not matched to a gene: 6. The CDR3 sequence is 15 residues long. Germline CDR1 reads MNHNY; CDR2 reads SVGAGI (reference sequence). The CDR3 spells CASGTSGSSNGELFF. The CDR3 DNA reads TGTGCCAGCGGGACTAGCGGGAGTTCAAACGGGGAGCTGTTTTTT.

The J gene is TRBJ2-3, the V gene TRBV20-1, with 7 nucleotides matching TRBD2. V shed 6 bases and J 0 bases; nucleotides not matched to a gene: 6. Per germline, CDR1 DFQATT and CDR2 SNEGSKA (reference sequence). The CDR3 consists of 14 residues. The DNA for the CDR3 is TGCAGTGCGCCTCTAGCGGCTAGCACAGATACGCAGTATTTT. It codes for CSAPLAASTDTQYF.

CDR3: CASGTSGAYEQYF. The CDR3 DNA reads TGTGCCAGCGGGACTAGCGGGGCTTACGAGCAGTACTTC. The chain carries TRBV6-6 and TRBJ2-7, with 13 nucleotides matching TRBD2. The CDR3 runs 13 residues. CDR1 and CDR2 from the germline V gene are MNHNY and SVGAGI (reference sequence). With V trimmed by 8 bases and J by 4 bases, 2 bases remained unmatched.

This clonotype is termed medium-sized. The CDR3 reads CASSRGTGRVAQHF. The DNA of the CDR3 is TGTGCCAGTAGTCGAGGGACAGGGCGGGTGGCCCAGCATTTT. The V gene is TRBV19, the J gene TRBJ1-5, with TRBD1 identical over 9 bases. Germline CDR1 is LNHDA and CDR2 is SQIVND (reference sequence). CDR3 length: 14 amino acids. V dropped 5 bases and J dropped 11; count of bases not matched to a gene: 10.

The genes are TRBV7-2 and TRBJ2-1; no clear D gene. The germline V gene has CDR1 SGHTA and CDR2 FQGNSA. Trimming took 3 bases from V and 4 from J, leaving 7 bases between them. CDR3 length: 13 amino acids. The CDR3 spells CASSLSSYNEQFF. The CDR3 DNA reads TGTGCCAGCAGCTTGAGCAGTTACAATGAGCAGTTCTTC.

This clonotype is labeled large. The chain couples TRBV12-3 or TRBV12-4 to TRBJ2-6; D gene unclear. The V and J ends lost 1 base and 2 bases respectively, with 3 bases between them. The CDR3 runs to 14 residues. This CDR3 is CASSLGAGANVLTF. CDR3 DNA: TGTGCCAGCAGTTTAGGTGCTGGGGCCAACGTCCTGACTTTC.

The chain employs TRBV5-1 and TRBJ2-7, with D perhaps TRBD1 (5 bases). With 3 bases removed from V and 0 bases from J, the gap between germline ends came to 13 bases. The germline gives CDR1 SGHRS, CDR2 YFSETQ. This CDR3 has 15 amino acids. In nucleotides, the CDR3 is TGCGCCAGCAGCTGGGGCCTAGTGGGCTCCTACGAGCAGTACTTC. It yields the protein CASSWGLVGSYEQYF.

The chain recombines TRBV19 with TRBJ2-7; 11 nucleotides agree with TRBD1. CDR1 LNHDA and CDR2 SQIVND come from the germline V gene (reference sequence). The CDR3 has 13 amino acids. Trimming cost V 8 bases and J 3 bases; bases outside gene matches: 3. For the CDR3, the DNA is TGTGCCAGTGGGGGACAGGGGGACTACGAGCAGTACTTC. Amino acids: CASGGQGDYEQYF.

This clonotype showed up just a few times. The genes are TRBV6-2 or TRBV6-3 and TRBJ1-3; D remains unclear. Germline V gene lookup returns CDR1 MNHEY and CDR2 SVGEGT. The CDR3 spans 13 residues. V dropped 0 bases and J dropped 4 bases, with 4 bases sitting between them. CDR3 region: CASSYSAGNTIYF. The CDR3 nucleotides read TGTGCCAGCAGTTACTCGGCAGGAAACACCATATATTTT.

V gene TRBV19 combines with J gene TRBJ1-4; possibly TRBD1 for D (6 bases). Germline loops: CDR1 LNHDA, CDR2 SQIVND (reference sequence). The CDR3 totals 14 residues. V dropped 7 bases and J dropped 6 bases, with 15 bases sitting between them. The CDR3 nucleotides are TGTGCCAGTATGTACAGGGCCTTGGATGAAAAACTGTTTTTT. As protein: CASMYRALDEKLFF.

The V call is TRBV11-3, the J call TRBJ2-5; TRBD2 is a possible D gene (5 bases). The CDR3 has 12 amino acids. Germline CDR1 reads SGHNT; CDR2 reads YENEEA. Trimming pared 8 bases from V and 7 bases from J, leaving 14 bases between. DNA for the CDR3: TGTGCCAGCGCCGGGCTTGAGGGGACCCAGTACTTC. This codes for CASAGLEGTQYF.

Concerning this clonotype: With a much larger clone just one base away, this may be a read error. The chain is built from TRBV18 and TRBJ1-3; D remains unclear. This CDR3 comprises 14 residues. V was trimmed by 1 base and J by 2 bases, leaving 6 bases between them. Per the germline V gene, CDR1 is KGHSH and CDR2 is LQKENI. The DNA of the CDR3 is TGTGCCAGCTCACCACAAGAGGCTGGAAACACCATATATTTT. This sequence encodes CASSPQEAGNTIYF. The full variable domain, completed using reference TRBV18 and TRBJ1-3, is NAGVMQNPRHLVRRRGQEARLRCSPMKGHSHVYWYRQLPEEGLKFMVYLQKENIIDESGMPKERFSAEFPKEGPSILRIQQVVRGDSAAYFCASSPQEAGNTIYFGEGSWLTVV.

V usage is TRBV29-1 and J usage is TRBJ2-2; TRBD1 is a possible D gene (7 bases). Between the trimmed V and J ends, which lost 7 bases and 6 bases, there was a span of 15 bases. The CDR3 consists of 13 residues. The germline CDR1 and CDR2 sequences are SQVTM and ANQGSEA. DNA for the CDR3: TGCAGCGCGATCAGGGGGGCGCCCGGGGAGCTGTTTTTT. It translates to CSAIRGAPGELFF.

The chain joins TRBV7-2 to TRBJ2-7; 8 bases are shared with TRBD1. The CDR3 consists of 14 residues. The junction had 5 bases not matched to a gene; V was cut back by 4 bases and J by 3 bases. CDR1 is SGHTA and CDR2 is FQGNSA in the germline V gene. CDR3 bases: TGTGCCAGCAGCTCACAGGGGACAGGCTACGAGCAGTACTTC. Its protein product is CASSSQGTGYEQYF.

By proportion, this clonotype is medium-sized. The rearrangement uses TRBV11-3 and TRBJ1-1; 7 nucleotides agree with TRBD1. With V trimmed by 6 bases and J by 11 bases, 9 bases remained unmatched. Germline CDR1 reads SGHNT; CDR2 reads YENEEA. CDR3 size: 12 residues. The CDR3 DNA follows: TGTGCCAGCAGTCCAGACAGGGTGCGGGCTTTCTTT. Translating gives CASSPDRVRAFF.

This clonotype qualifies as medium-sized. CDR3 coding DNA: TGTGCCAGCAGTTACACGGATTTCCTAGCGGGAGGGCCCTATACGCAGTATTTT. Translation gives CASSYTDFLAGGPYTQYF. The rearrangement joins TRBV6-5 to TRBJ2-3; 12 bases match TRBD2. Trimming removed 2 bases from V and 7 bases from J; junction bases left unmatched: 13. Germline V lookup: CDR1 MNHEY, CDR2 SVGAGI. The CDR3 is 18 residues long.

This clonotype is judged medium-sized (0.01 to 0.1%). This chain joins TRBV19 and TRBJ1-4; TRBD1 might be the D (5 bases). CDR1 is LNHDA, CDR2 SQIVND, per germline (reference sequence). CDR3 length equals 13 residues. V was pared by 4 bases and J by 8 bases, with 11 bases between. CDR3 amino acids: CASSNGGGEKLFF. The CDR3, as DNA: TGTGCCAGTAGTAATGGGGGGGGAGAAAAACTGTTTTTT.

The chain carries TRBV12-3 or TRBV12-4 and TRBJ2-6; 8 nucleotides match TRBD1. The CDR3 runs 16 residues. V shed 7 bases and J 2 bases; nucleotides not matched to a gene: 7. CDR3: CASNSQGAAGANVLTF. As DNA, the CDR3 is TGTGCCAGCAACTCCCAGGGGGCAGCTGGGGCCAACGTCCTGACTTTC.

The V gene is TRBV6-1, the J gene TRBJ1-2, with 10 positions matching TRBD1. The CDR3 covers 12 residues. V shed 5 bases and J 8 bases; nucleotides not matched to a gene: 2. Germline V CDR1 and CDR2: MNHNS, SASEGT. CDR3 coding DNA: TGTGCCAGCAGTCCGACAGGGGGCGGCTACACCTTC. This sequence encodes CASSPTGGGYTF.